The 8 T cell receptor beta chains given below trace back to one sample, sequenced in a study of T cells after yellow fever vaccination (dated by TCRdb to the late 2010s). Libraries were made using 5' RACE. Reads for this sample came from an Illumina HiSeq 2500. TCRdb passed the public sequencing reads through fastp at Q25 and MiXCR, retaining productive beta sequences. Duplicate CDR3 protein sequences are folded into a single record with the most common DNA and genes. The sample profile shows around 140,000 distinct CDR3 sequences; 5% to 7.5% of them were found once. The ten largest clones represent 0.55% to 0.7% of the sample. The sample's treatment or condition, from its label and the paper: live attenuated yellow fever vaccine strain. The sample was CD4+ T cells sorted from PBMCs, taken 10 days after the yellow fever booster vaccination. These receptors were obtained from a man aged 25 to 40 who received the YFV17D yellow fever vaccine.

This chain connects TRBV12-3 or TRBV12-4 to TRBJ2-2; D is undetermined. Trimming took off 3 bases at V and 5 bases at J, with 10 bases between the two ends. The CDR3 extends over 14 amino acids. CDR3 in DNA: TGTGCCAGCAGTTTTGCCCCCATTACCGGGGAGCTGTTTTTT. Its protein product is CASSFAPITGELFF.

This clonotype appeared many times. The rearrangement joins TRBV20-1 to TRBJ2-1; TRBD2 matches 7 bases. Looked up from germline, CDR1 is DFQATT and CDR2 is SNEGSKA (reference sequence). This CDR3 contains 14 residues. V lost 7 bases, J lost 5 bases, and 11 bases stayed unmatched. The CDR3 DNA sequence: TGCAGTGTTAGGCGGGAGCTGGGAAACAATGAGCAGTTCTTC. It specifies CSVRRELGNNEQFF.

This clonotype was seen at least ten times. The CDR3 DNA is TGCGCCAGCAGCCAAGGGGTGGGGGAGCTGTTTTTT. Its translation: CASSQGVGELFF. V is TRBV4-3 and J is TRBJ2-2; D unclear. CDR3 length: 12 amino acids. V was clipped by 1 base and J by 8 bases, with 5 bases between them. CDR1 is LGHNA, CDR2 YSLEER, per germline.

This clonotype was recorded many times. V is TRBV20-1 and J is TRBJ1-2, with 7 bases fitting TRBD1. This CDR3 has 12 amino acids. Germline loops: CDR1 DFQATT, CDR2 SNEGSKA (reference sequence). Trimming at V came to 2 bases and at J to 8 bases, leaving 5 bases not matched to a gene. The CDR3 region is CSARTGVEGYTF. The CDR3 nucleotides are TGCAGTGCTAGAACAGGGGTAGAGGGCTACACCTTC.

This clonotype has ten or more counts. This rearrangement joins TRBV20-1 to TRBJ1-5; D gene uncertain. This CDR3 has 15 residues. Germline V gives CDR1 DFQATT, CDR2 SNEGSKA (reference sequence). V was pared by 3 bases and J by 0 bases, with 12 bases between. The CDR3 loop is CSASLKGLSNQPQHF. The CDR3 DNA is TGCAGTGCTAGCCTGAAGGGCCTTAGCAATCAGCCCCAGCATTTT.

There are many counts of this clonotype. This chain connects TRBV7-3 to TRBJ2-1, with 7 bases identical to TRBD2. The CDR3 is 15 residues long. CDR1 SGHTA and CDR2 FQGTGA come from the germline V gene. Germline trimming cut 5 bases from V and 1 base from J; bases unmatched to any gene: 5. This CDR3 is CASSQTSVSYNEQFF. The CDR3 nucleotides are TGTGCCAGCAGCCAAACTAGCGTTTCCTACAATGAGCAGTTCTTC.

This clonotype was recorded many times. The chain has TRBV7-9 and TRBJ1-3; D ambiguous. Germline CDR1 reads SEHNR; CDR2 reads FQNEAQ (reference sequence). There are 12 residues in the CDR3. V was cut by 5 bases and J by 4 bases, with 6 bases left in between. The CDR3 DNA follows: TGTGCCAGCAGCCGAGACGGAAACACCATATATTTT. It yields the protein CASSRDGNTIYF.

This clonotype has at least ten counts. The chain joins TRBV7-6 to TRBJ1-5, with D uncertain. This CDR3 region has 16 residues. CDR1 SGHVS and CDR2 FNYEAQ come from the germline V gene. Trimming pared 5 bases from V and 6 bases from J, leaving 20 bases between. The DNA for the CDR3 is TGTGCCAGCAGCCCGAGCGGGTGGGCGGGAGGTCAGCCCCAGCATTTT. Its translation is CASSPSGWAGGQPQHF.